One sample yielded the 3 T cell receptor beta chains listed below, sequenced in a study of T cell repertoires in cytomegalovirus infection. One entry per CDR3 protein, called by TCRdb with MiXCR from the reads. The sample yields around 310,000 distinct CDR3 sequences, roughly 29% seen once. Their antigens remain unidentified. Sequenced here: cultured PBMCs, sampled from culture after CMV antigen stimulation. The receptors were sampled from a human donor in good health (CMV status not recorded). Some clones in this sample may be carry-over from other donors' samples.

The chain has TRBV6-6 and TRBJ1-4; D possibly corresponds to TRBD1 (5 bases). V lost 7 bases to trimming and J lost 7 bases, with 16 bases between them. CDR3 length equals 14 residues. CDR1 is MNHNY and CDR2 is SVGAGI in the germline V gene (reference sequence). CDR3 coding DNA: TGTGCCAGCACCCGAGTGCAGGGTAGTGAAAAACTGTTTTTT. Residues: CASTRVQGSEKLFF.

This clonotype was seen a handful of times. J is TRBJ2-1 and V is TRBV28; 11 bases match TRBD2. Germline trimming cut 5 bases from V and 6 bases from J; bases unmatched to any gene: 9. CDR1 MDHEN and CDR2 SYDVKM come from the germline V gene. This CDR3 has 16 residues. This CDR3 is CASSTSGRQLSNEQFF. CDR3 DNA: TGTGCCAGCAGTACTAGCGGGAGACAACTGAGCAATGAGCAGTTCTTC. The entire variable domain, with the rest obtained from reference TRBV28 and TRBJ2-1, is as follows: DVKVTQSSRYLVKRTGEKVFLECVQDMDHENMFWYRQDPGLGLRLIYFSYDVKMKEKGDIPEGYSVSREKKERFSLILESASTNQTSMYLCASSTSGRQLSNEQFFGPGTRLTVL.

There are many counts of this clonotype. The J gene is TRBJ2-5, the V gene TRBV7-8, with a tentative D call TRBD2 (6 bases). V gave up 1 base and J gave up 2 bases, with 11 bases separating them. Per germline, CDR1 SGHVS and CDR2 FQNEAQ. CDR3 length: 15 residues. The CDR3 DNA sequence: TGTGCCAGCAGCTTAGTCCCAGGGAGGCAAGAGACCCAGTACTTC. It is translated as CASSLVPGRQETQYF. The full variable domain, with the rest looked up from reference TRBV7-8 and TRBJ2-5, is GAGVSQSPRYKVAKRGQDVALRCDPISGHVSLFWYQQALGQGPEFLTYFQNEAQLDKSGLPSDRFFAERPEGSVSTLKIQRTQQEDSAVYLCASSLVPGRQETQYFGPGTRLLVL.